This TCR beta chain was found in a study of blood T cell repertoires in COVID-19. The wider study: Collection of acute and convalescent COVID-19 samples took place in the United States, Italy and Spain.

Per the original data handling: Reference gene primer amplification gave nucleated cell count estimates. Assay used: immunoSEQ multiplex PCR; TCRdb lists only in-frame clones, some missing. V and J calls and clone size are as listed in that table; D and trimming were resolved from the DNA. The profile shows 150,000 or so clones, roughly four fifths of them singletons. Germline V lookup: CDR1 SGHAT, CDR2 FQNNGV. This CDR3 has 16 amino acids. The ends lost 2 bases at V and 4 bases at J; junction bases unmatched: 10. The count of this clone is one. This TCR came from a woman older than 75 with acute or convalescent COVID-19. The chain combines TRBV11-2 with TRBJ2-7, with 8 bases lining up with TRBD2. The sequencing sample was made of peripheral blood. CDR3 amino acids: CASSLSDLPGGYEQYF. In DNA form, the CDR3 reads TGTGCCAGCAGCTTATCTGACCTACCGGGAGGGTACGAGCAGTACTTC. The entire variable domain, with the rest obtained from reference TRBV11-2 and TRBJ2-7, is as follows: EAGVAQSPRYKIIEKRQSVAFWCNPISGHATLYWYQQILGQGPKLLIQFQNNGVVDDSQLPKDRFSAERLKGVDSTLKIQPAKLEDSAVYLCASSLSDLPGGYEQYFGPGTRLTVT.